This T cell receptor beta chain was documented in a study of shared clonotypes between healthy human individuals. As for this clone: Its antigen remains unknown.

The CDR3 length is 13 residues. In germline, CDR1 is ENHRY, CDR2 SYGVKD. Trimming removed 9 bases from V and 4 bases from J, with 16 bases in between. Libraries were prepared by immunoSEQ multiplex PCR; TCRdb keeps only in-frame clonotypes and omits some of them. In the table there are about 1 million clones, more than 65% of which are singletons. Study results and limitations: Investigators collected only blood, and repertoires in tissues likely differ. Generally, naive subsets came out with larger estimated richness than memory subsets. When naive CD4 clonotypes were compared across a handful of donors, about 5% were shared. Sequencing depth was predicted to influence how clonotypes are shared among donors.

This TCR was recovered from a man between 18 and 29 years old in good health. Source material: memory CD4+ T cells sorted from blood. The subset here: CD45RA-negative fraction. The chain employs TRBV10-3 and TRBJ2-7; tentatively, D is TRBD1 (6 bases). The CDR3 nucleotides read TGTGCCATTACGACAGGAGTACGGTACGAGCAGTACTTC. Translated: CAITTGVRYEQYF.